Below are 8 T cell receptor beta chains sequenced from a single sample in a study of shared clonotypes between healthy human individuals. Libraries were prepared by immunoSEQ multiplex PCR; TCRdb keeps only in-frame clonotypes and omits some of them. The sample records roughly 2.4 million clones, approximately 96% being singletons. The sample taken for sequencing was naive CD4+ T cells sorted from blood. Documented subset: CD45RA+ positively selected. All receptors derive from a man aged 18-30 years in good health.

V gene TRBV25-1 combines with J gene TRBJ2-1; TRBD2 might be the D (6 bases). Germline loops: CDR1 MGHDK, CDR2 SYGVNS. This CDR3 spans 16 amino acids. Trimming cost V 1 base and J 9 bases, with 19 bases left between them. The DNA of the CDR3 is TGTGCCAGCAGTGAATTGTCTAGCGCTTATAGTGTTGAGCAGTTCTTC. Its translation is CASSELSSAYSVEQFF.

V and J are TRBV6-1 and TRBJ1-2; 11 bases are a match to TRBD1. V was clipped by 5 bases and J by 8 bases; unmatched bases: 10. Germline CDR1 MNHNS, CDR2 SASEGT. The CDR3 runs 15 residues. CDR3 sequence reads: CASSLGTGGLRGYTF. As DNA, the CDR3 is TGTGCCAGCAGTCTAGGGACAGGGGGTTTGCGGGGCTACACCTTC.

The rearrangement uses TRBV7-9 and TRBJ2-7; 8 positions agree with TRBD1. V lost 3 bases, J lost 5 bases, and 3 bases stayed unmatched. CDR3 length: 13 residues. Germline V gives CDR1 SEHNR, CDR2 FQNEAQ (reference sequence). The CDR3 region is CASSLQGADEQYF. DNA for the CDR3: TGTGCCAGCAGCTTGCAGGGGGCAGACGAGCAGTACTTC.

The chain couples TRBV18 to TRBJ1-1; D unclear. The CDR3 spans 14 residues. The ends were cut back, 9 bases at V and 8 bases at J, with 22 bases in the middle. From germline, CDR1 is KGHSH and CDR2 LQKENI. CDR3 amino acids: CASNNAESMAEAFF. CDR3 DNA sequence: TGTGCCAGTAACAATGCGGAGTCGATGGCCGAAGCTTTCTTT.

The V and J genes are TRBV6-5 and TRBJ2-7; 9 bases agree with TRBD1. V lost 6 bases, J lost 5 bases, and 11 bases stayed unmatched. CDR3 length equals 15 residues. Germline CDR1 reads MNHEY; CDR2 reads SVGAGI. CDR3 loop: CASRGTGTDSHEQYF. The CDR3 nucleotides are TGTGCCAGCAGGGGGACAGGGACAGATTCCCACGAGCAGTACTTC.

This clone was counted once. J is TRBJ1-4 and V is TRBV5-1, with TRBD1 matching over 8 bases. The CDR3 sequence is 14 residues long. Unmatched junction bases numbered 6, after V lost 4 bases and J lost 7 bases. Germline CDR1 reads SGHRS; CDR2 reads YFSETQ. CDR3 region: CASSIGQGAEKLFF. In DNA, the CDR3 is TGCGCCAGCAGCATAGGACAGGGCGCTGAAAAACTGTTTTTT.

The chain combines TRBV10-3 with TRBJ1-1; D call uncertain. CDR1 and CDR2 from the germline V gene are ENHRY and SYGVKD. V lost 0 bases to trimming and J lost 1 base, with 9 bases between them. The CDR3 length is 15 residues. CDR3 DNA: TGTGCCATCAGTGAGTCTACCCGGGCGAACACTGAAGCTTTCTTT. Translated: CAISESTRANTEAFF.

In its sample, this clone was seen a few times. The chain combines TRBV15 with TRBJ2-5, with D possibly matching TRBD2 (6 bases). Germline V gene data show CDR1 as LNHNV and CDR2 as YYDKDF (reference sequence). The CDR3 is 18 residues long. Trimming left V 0 bases short and J 2 bases short, with 19 bases between. DNA for the CDR3: TGTGCCACCAGCAGAGAGGCCCCGAGTAGCGGCTGGCAAGAGACCCAGTACTTC. Its protein is CATSREAPSSGWQETQYF. Full variable domain (missing parts from reference TRBV15 and TRBJ2-5): DAMVIQNPRYQVTQFGKPVTLSCSQTLNHNVMYWYQQKSSQAPKLLFHYYDKDFNNEADTPDNFQSRRPNTSFCFLDIRSPGLGDTAMYLCATSREAPSSGWQETQYFGPGTRLLVL.